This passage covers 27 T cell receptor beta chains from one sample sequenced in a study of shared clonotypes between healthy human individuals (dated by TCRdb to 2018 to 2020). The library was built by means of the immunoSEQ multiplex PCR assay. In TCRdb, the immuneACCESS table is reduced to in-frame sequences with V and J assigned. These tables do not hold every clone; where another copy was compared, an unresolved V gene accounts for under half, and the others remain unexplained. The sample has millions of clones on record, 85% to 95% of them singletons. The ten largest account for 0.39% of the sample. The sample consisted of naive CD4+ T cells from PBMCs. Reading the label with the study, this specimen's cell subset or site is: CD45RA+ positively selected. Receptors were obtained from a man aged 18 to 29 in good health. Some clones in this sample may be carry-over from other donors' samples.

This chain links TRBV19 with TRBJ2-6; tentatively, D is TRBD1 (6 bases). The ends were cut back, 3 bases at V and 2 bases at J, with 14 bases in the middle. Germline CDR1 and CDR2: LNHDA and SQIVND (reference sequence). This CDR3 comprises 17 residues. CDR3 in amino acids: CASSMTAHRAGANVLTF. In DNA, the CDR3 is TGTGCCAGTAGTATGACGGCTCACAGGGCTGGGGCCAACGTCCTGACTTTC.

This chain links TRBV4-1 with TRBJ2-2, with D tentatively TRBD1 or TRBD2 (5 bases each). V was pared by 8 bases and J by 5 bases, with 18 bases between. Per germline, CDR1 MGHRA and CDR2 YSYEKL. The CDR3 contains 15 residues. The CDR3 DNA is TGCGCCAGCCACCCGGGACCCGATAGGACCGGGGAGCTGTTTTTT. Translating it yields CASHPGPDRTGELFF.

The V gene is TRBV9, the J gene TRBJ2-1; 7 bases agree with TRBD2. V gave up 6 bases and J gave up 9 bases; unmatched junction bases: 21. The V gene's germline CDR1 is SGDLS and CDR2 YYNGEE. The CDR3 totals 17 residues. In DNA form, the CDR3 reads TGTGCCAGCAACGGCCAAAAGCTCGGACTAGTCCAGGGTGAGCAGTTCTTC. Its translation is CASNGQKLGLVQGEQFF.

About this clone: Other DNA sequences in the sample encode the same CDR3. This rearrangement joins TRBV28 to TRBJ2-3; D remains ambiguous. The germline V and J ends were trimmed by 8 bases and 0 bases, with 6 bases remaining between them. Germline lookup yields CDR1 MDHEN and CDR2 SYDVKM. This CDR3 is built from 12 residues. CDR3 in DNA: TGTGCCAGCTTGGGGAGCACAGATACGCAGTATTTT. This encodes CASLGSTDTQYF.

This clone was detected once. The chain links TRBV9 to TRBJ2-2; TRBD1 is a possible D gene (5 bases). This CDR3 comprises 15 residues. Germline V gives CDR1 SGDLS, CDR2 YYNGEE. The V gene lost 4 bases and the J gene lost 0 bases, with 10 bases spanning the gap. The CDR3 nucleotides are TGTGCCAGCAGCCCGGACATATCGAACACCGGGGAGCTGTTTTTT. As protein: CASSPDISNTGELFF.

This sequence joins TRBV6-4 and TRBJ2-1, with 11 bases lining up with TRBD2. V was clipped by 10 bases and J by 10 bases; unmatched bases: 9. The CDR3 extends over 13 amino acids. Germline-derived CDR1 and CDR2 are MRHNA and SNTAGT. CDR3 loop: CATPGLADSEQFF. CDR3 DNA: TGTGCCACCCCGGGACTAGCGGATTCAGAGCAGTTCTTC.

The chain's CDR3 is CASHPGASSYNEQFF. DNA for the CDR3: TGCGCCTCCCACCCGGGGGCTAGCTCCTACAATGAGCAGTTCTTC. The rearrangement links TRBV5-1 to TRBJ2-1, with D perhaps being TRBD1 or TRBD2 (6 bases each). Trimming stripped 10 bases from V and 0 bases from J, with 17 bases between. CDR1 and CDR2 (germline): SGHRS, YFSETQ. The CDR3 extends over 15 amino acids. The full variable domain, with the rest looked up from reference TRBV5-1 and TRBJ2-1, is KAGVTQTPRYLIKTRGQQVTLSCSPISGHRSVSWYQQTPGQGLQFLFEYFSETQRNKGNFPGRFSGRQFSNSRSEMNVSTLELGDSALYLCASHPGASSYNEQFFGPGTRLTVL.

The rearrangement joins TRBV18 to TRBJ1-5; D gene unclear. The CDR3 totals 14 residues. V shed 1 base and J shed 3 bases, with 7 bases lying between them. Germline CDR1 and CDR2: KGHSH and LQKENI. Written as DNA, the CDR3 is TGTGCCAGCTCACCACGGTCCGACAATCAGCCCCAGCATTTT. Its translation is CASSPRSDNQPQHF. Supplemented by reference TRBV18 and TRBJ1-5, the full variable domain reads NAGVMQNPRHLVRRRGQEARLRCSPMKGHSHVYWYRQLPEEGLKFMVYLQKENIIDESGMPKERFSAEFPKEGPSILRIQQVVRGDSAAYFCASSPRSDNQPQHFGDGTRLSIL.

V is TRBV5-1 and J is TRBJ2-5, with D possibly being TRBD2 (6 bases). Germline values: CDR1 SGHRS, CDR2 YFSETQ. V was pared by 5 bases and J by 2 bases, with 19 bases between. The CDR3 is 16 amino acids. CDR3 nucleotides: TGCGCCAGCAGTCTGGGCGCTAGCGTATATCAAGAGACCCAGTACTTC. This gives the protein CASSLGASVYQETQYF. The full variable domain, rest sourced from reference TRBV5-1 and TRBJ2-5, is KAGVTQTPRYLIKTRGQQVTLSCSPISGHRSVSWYQQTPGQGLQFLFEYFSETQRNKGNFPGRFSGRQFSNSRSEMNVSTLELGDSALYLCASSLGASVYQETQYFGPGTRLLVL.

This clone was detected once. In DNA, the CDR3 is TGTGCCAGCAGCGTAGCCAGAGAGCCGTACAGCAATGAGCAGTTCTTC. This codes for CASSVAREPYSNEQFF. The V gene is TRBV9, the J gene TRBJ2-1; no reliable D call. Germline V CDR1 and CDR2: SGDLS, YYNGEE. There are 16 residues in the CDR3. V was trimmed by 0 bases and J by 6 bases, leaving 16 bases between them. The full variable domain, completed using reference TRBV9 and TRBJ2-1, is DSGVTQTPKHLITATGQRVTLRCSPRSGDLSVYWYQQSLDQGLQFLIQYYNGEERAKGNILERFSAQQFPDLHSELNLSSLELGDSALYFCASSVAREPYSNEQFFGPGTRLTVL.

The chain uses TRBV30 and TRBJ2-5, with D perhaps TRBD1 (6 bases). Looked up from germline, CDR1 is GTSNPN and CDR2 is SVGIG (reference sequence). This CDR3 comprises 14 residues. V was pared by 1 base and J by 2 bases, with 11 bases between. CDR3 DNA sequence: TGTGCCTGGAGTGCTTGGACAGCTCAAGAGACCCAGTACTTC. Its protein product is CAWSAWTAQETQYF.

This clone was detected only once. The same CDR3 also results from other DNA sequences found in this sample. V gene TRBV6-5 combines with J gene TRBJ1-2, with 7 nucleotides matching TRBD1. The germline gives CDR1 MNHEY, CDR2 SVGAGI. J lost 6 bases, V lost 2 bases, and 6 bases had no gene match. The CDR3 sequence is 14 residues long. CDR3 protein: CASSYRQGSDGYTF. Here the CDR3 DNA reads TGTGCCAGCAGTTACCGACAGGGCAGCGATGGCTACACCTTC.

The CDR3 nucleotides read TGCGCCAGCAGCACCACTAGCGGGAGGGCCGGGACAGATACGCAGTATTTT. Encoded protein: CASSTTSGRAGTDTQYF. The genes are TRBV5-1 and TRBJ2-3, with TRBD2 identical over 13 bases. There are 17 residues in the CDR3. The junction had 8 bases not matched to a gene; V was cut back by 4 bases and J by 3 bases. Per the germline V gene, CDR1 is SGHRS and CDR2 is YFSETQ.

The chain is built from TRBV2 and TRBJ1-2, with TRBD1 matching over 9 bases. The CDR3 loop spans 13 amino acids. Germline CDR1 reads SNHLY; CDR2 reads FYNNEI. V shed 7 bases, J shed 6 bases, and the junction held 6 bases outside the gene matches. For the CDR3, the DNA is TGTGCCAGCACCCCGGGACAGGGAGATGGCTACACCTTC. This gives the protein CASTPGQGDGYTF. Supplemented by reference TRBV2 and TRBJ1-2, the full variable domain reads EPEVTQTPSHQVTQMGQEVILRCVPISNHLYFYWYRQILGQKVEFLVSFYNNEISEKSEIFDDQFSVERPDGSNFTLKIRSTKLEDSAMYFCASTPGQGDGYTFGSGTRLTVV.

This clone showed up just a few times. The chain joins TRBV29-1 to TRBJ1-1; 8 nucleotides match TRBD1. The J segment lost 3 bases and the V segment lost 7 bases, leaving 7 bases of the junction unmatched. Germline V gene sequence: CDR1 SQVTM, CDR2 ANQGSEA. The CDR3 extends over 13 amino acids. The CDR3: CSGDRGDHTEAFF. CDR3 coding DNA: TGCAGCGGCGACAGGGGAGACCACACTGAAGCTTTCTTT.

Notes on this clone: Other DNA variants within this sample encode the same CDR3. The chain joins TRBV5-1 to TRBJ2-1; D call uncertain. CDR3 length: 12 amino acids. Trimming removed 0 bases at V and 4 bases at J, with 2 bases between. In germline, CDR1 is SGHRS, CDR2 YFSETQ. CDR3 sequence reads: CASSLEYNEQFF. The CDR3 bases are TGCGCCAGCAGCTTGGAATACAATGAGCAGTTCTTC.

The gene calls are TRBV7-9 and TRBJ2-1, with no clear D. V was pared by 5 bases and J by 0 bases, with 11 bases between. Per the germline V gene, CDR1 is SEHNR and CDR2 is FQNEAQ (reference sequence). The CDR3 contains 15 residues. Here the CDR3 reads CASSPFHSSYNEQFF. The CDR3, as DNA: TGTGCCAGCAGCCCGTTTCATAGCTCCTACAATGAGCAGTTCTTC.

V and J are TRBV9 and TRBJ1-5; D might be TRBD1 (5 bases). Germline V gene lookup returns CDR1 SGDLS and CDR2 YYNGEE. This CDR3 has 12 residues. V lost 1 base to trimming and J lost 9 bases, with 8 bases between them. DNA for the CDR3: TGTGCCAGCAGCGTATCCGGGGGGCCCCAGCATTTT. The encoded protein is CASSVSGGPQHF.

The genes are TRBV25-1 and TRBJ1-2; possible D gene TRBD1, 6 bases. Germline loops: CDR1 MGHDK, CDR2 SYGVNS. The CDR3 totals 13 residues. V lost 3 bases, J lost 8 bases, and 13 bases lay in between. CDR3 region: CASSDVQGGGYTF. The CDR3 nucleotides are TGTGCCAGCAGTGACGTACAGGGTGGAGGCTACACCTTC.

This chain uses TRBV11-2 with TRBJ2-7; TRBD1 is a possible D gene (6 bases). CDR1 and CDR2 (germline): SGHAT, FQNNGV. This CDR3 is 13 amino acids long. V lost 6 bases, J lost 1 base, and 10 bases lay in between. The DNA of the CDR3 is TGTGCCAGCAGAAAACAGGGTTCCTACGAGCAGTACTTC. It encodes CASRKQGSYEQYF.

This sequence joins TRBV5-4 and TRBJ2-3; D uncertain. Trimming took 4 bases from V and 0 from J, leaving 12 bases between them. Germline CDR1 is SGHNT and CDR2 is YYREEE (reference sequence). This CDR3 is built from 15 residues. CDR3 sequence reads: CASSLSLLSTDTQYF. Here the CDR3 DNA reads TGTGCCAGCAGCCTTAGTTTATTAAGCACAGATACGCAGTATTTT.

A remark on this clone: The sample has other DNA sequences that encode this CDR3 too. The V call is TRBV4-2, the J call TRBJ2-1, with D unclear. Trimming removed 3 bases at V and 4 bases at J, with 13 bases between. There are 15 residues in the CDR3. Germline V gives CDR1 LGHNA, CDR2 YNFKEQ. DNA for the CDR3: TGTGCCAGCAGCCAGGTCGCATCCTCGTACAATGAGCAGTTCTTC. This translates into CASSQVASSYNEQFF.

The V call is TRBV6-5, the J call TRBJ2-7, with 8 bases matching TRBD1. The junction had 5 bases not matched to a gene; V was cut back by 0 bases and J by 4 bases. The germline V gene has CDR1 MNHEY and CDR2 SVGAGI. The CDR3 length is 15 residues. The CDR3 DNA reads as TGTGCCAGCAGTTACTCGTGGACAGGGAAATACGAGCAGTACTTC. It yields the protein CASSYSWTGKYEQYF.

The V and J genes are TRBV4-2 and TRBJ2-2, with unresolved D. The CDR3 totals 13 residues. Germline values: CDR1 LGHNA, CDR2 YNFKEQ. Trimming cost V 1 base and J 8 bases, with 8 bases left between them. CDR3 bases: TGTGCCAGCAGCCAAGGAAGGGCTGGGGAGCTGTTTTTT. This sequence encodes CASSQGRAGELFF.

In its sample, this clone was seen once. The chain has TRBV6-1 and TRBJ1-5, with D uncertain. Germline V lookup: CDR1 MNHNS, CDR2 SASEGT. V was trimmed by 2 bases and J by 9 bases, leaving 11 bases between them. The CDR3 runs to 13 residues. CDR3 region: CASSEFTSLPQHF. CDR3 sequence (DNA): TGTGCCAGCAGTGAATTTACGTCCCTGCCCCAGCATTTT.

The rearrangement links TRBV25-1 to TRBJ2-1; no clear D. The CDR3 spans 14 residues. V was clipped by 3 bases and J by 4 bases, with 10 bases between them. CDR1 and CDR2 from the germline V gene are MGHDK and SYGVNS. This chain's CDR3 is CASSDTALYNEQFF. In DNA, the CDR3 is TGTGCCAGCAGTGACACGGCCTTATACAATGAGCAGTTCTTC.

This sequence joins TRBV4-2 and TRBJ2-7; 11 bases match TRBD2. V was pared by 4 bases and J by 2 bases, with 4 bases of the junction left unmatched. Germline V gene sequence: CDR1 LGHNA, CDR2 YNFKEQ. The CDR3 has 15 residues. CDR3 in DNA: TGTGCCAGCAGCCCCCTAGCGGGGGGCACCTACGAGCAGTACTTC. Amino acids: CASSPLAGGTYEQYF.